This T cell receptor beta chain was found in a study of blood T cells in healthy people across ages. The ends lost 5 bases at V and 0 bases at J; junction bases unmatched: 13. The CDR3 sequence is 19 residues long. Germline lookup yields CDR1 DFQATT and CDR2 SNEGSKA (reference sequence). This clonotype showed up many times. With a J-beta primer mix and a sample-barcoded 5' primer, a second PCR ran roughly 7 to 11 cycles. Using its own MiXCR run on the 5' RACE reads, TCRdb lists one record per CDR3 protein. The sample includes about 930,000 distinct CDR3 sequences, around 29% of them seen just once. Separately, the same data were catalogued under a study of T cells of mothers and their children. As reported in that work: There was no detection of any persistent microchimeric T cell clones.

This clonotype originated in a woman aged 40 to 50 in good health. This chain uses TRBV20-1 with TRBJ2-3, with TRBD2 matching over 14 bases. The sequencing sample was made of blood. CDR3 nucleotide sequence: TGCAGTGCTCCTGAACCCGGGACTAGCGGGGGTGATAGCACAGATACGCAGTATTTT. Translated, it gives CSAPEPGTSGGDSTDTQYF.